The 24 T cell receptor beta chains in this list originate from one sample, sequenced in a study of shared clonotypes between healthy human individuals. Profiling relied on immunoSEQ multiplex PCR, and the TCRdb table lists in-frame clones only, not all of them. The table records about 600,000 clones, around 97% of them present only once. The source material was naive CD4+ T cells sorted from blood. Subset specified: CD45RA+ positively selected. These receptors originate from a woman in her twenties or thirties in good health.

The CDR3 DNA reads TGTGCCAGCAGTTTGCTCAAATATGGGGAGCAGTTCTTC. As protein: CASSLLKYGEQFF. This chain links TRBV27 with TRBJ2-1; D call uncertain. From germline, CDR1 is MNHEY and CDR2 SMNVEV (reference sequence). V lost 3 bases and J lost 10, with 13 bases in between. This CDR3 region has 13 residues.

The chain employs TRBV6-1 and TRBJ2-1, with TRBD2 identical over 9 bases. The CDR3 extends over 11 amino acids. Germline CDR1 MNHNS, CDR2 SASEGT. Losses at the gene ends were 3 bases for V and 15 bases for J; bases not matched to a gene: 3. CDR3: CASSELAGRFF. As DNA, the CDR3 is TGTGCCAGCAGTGAGCTAGCGGGACGGTTCTTC.

The rearrangement uses TRBV6-5 and TRBJ2-2; the D is unclear. The V end was cut by 7 bases, the J end by 5 bases, with 11 bases between. The CDR3 spans 13 residues. Germline CDR1 reads MNHEY; CDR2 reads SVGAGI. This chain's CDR3 is CASKLRATGELFF. The CDR3 DNA is TGTGCCAGCAAACTCAGAGCTACCGGGGAGCTGTTTTTT.

The chain uses TRBV10-3 and TRBJ2-7, with D maybe TRBD2 (5 bases). The V end lost 3 bases, the J end lost 4 bases, and 16 bases lay between the germline ends. Germline values: CDR1 ENHRY, CDR2 SYGVKD. The length of the CDR3 is 15 residues. CDR3 coding DNA: TGTGCCATCAGTGATAGTATCGGACTGGGATACGAGCAGTACTTC. Translated: CAISDSIGLGYEQYF.

This clone was recorded only once. The V call is TRBV10-3, the J call TRBJ2-1, with D possibly being TRBD1 (5 bases). The V gene lost 6 bases and the J gene lost 4 bases, with 10 bases spanning the gap. This CDR3 has 13 amino acids. Germline V CDR1 and CDR2: ENHRY, SYGVKD. In nucleotides, the CDR3 is TGTGCCATCAGGGACAATACTTACAATGAGCAGTTCTTC. This translates into CAIRDNTYNEQFF.

The chain uses TRBV5-1 and TRBJ1-5; a weak D match, TRBD1 (5 bases). V was cut by 1 base and J by 5 bases, with 10 bases left in between. The CDR3 consists of 14 residues. Germline V gene data show CDR1 as SGHRS and CDR2 as YFSETQ. The CDR3 loop reads CASSLMGEDQPQHF. In DNA form, the CDR3 reads TGCGCCAGCAGCTTGATGGGGGAGGATCAGCCCCAGCATTTT.

A remark on this clone: The sample carries other DNA sequences with the same CDR3. The chain couples TRBV5-1 to TRBJ1-4; D remains ambiguous. The CDR3 spans 15 residues. V lost 5 bases and J 0 bases, leaving 11 bases between the germline ends. Looked up from germline, CDR1 is SGHRS and CDR2 is YFSETQ. Here the CDR3 reads CASSRDSATNEKLFF. CDR3 coding DNA: TGCGCCAGCAGTCGCGATTCCGCAACTAATGAAAAACTGTTTTTT.

V is TRBV28 and J is TRBJ1-4, with D uncertain. The germline gives CDR1 MDHEN, CDR2 SYDVKM. Deletions cut 4 bases from V and 8 bases from J, with 14 bases between. There are 14 residues in the CDR3. The CDR3 DNA reads as TGTGCCAGCAGTTCAAGGGCCCCTAGAGAAAAACTGTTTTTT. It translates to CASSSRAPREKLFF. The full variable domain, its missing parts supplied by reference TRBV28 and TRBJ1-4, is DVKVTQSSRYLVKRTGEKVFLECVQDMDHENMFWYRQDPGLGLRLIYFSYDVKMKEKGDIPEGYSVSREKKERFSLILESASTNQTSMYLCASSSRAPREKLFFGSGTQLSVL.

The chain joins TRBV6-5 to TRBJ1-4; D ambiguous. The V and J ends lost 8 bases and 0 bases respectively, with 10 bases between them. The length of the CDR3 is 14 residues. Germline-derived CDR1 and CDR2 are MNHEY and SVGAGI. This CDR3 is CASGLTATNEKLFF. Written as DNA, the CDR3 is TGTGCCAGCGGCCTAACTGCAACTAATGAAAAACTGTTTTTT.

The chain couples TRBV5-4 to TRBJ2-2; 8 bases match TRBD1. J was trimmed by 2 bases and V by 4 bases; bases with no gene match: 13. Germline CDR1 SGHNT, CDR2 YYREEE (reference sequence). The CDR3 loop spans 18 amino acids. CDR3 in DNA: TGTGCCAGCAGCACAGGGTTGGCAGGGGGCTATAACACCGGGGAGCTGTTTTTT. This translates into CASSTGLAGGYNTGELFF. The full variable domain, its missing parts supplied by reference TRBV5-4 and TRBJ2-2, is ETGVTQSPTHLIKTRGQQVTLRCSSQSGHNTVSWYQQALGQGPQFIFQYYREEENGRGNFPPRFSGLQFPNYSSELNVNALELDDSALYLCASSTGLAGGYNTGELFFGEGSRLTVL.

This clone was observed once. This chain connects TRBV10-1 to TRBJ2-3; D not resolved. The CDR3 totals 15 residues. V was clipped by 0 bases and J by 2 bases, with 9 bases between them. CDR1 WNHNN and CDR2 SYGVQD come from the germline V gene (reference sequence). CDR3 bases: TGCGCCAGCAGTGAGTCGTACAGAAACACAGATACGCAGTATTTT. It is translated as CASSESYRNTDTQYF.

The chain is built from TRBV4-2 and TRBJ1-4, with 7 bases fitting TRBD1. The CDR3 length is 15 residues. Losses at the gene ends were 1 base for V and 2 bases for J; bases not matched to a gene: 1. Germline V CDR1 and CDR2: LGHNA, YNFKEQ. CDR3 sequence (DNA): TGTGCCAGCAGCCAAGTGGACAGGACTAATGAAAAACTGTTTTTT. Translation: CASSQVDRTNEKLFF.

CDR3 region: CASRGQGAYEQYF. CDR3 in DNA: TGTGCCAGCAGAGGACAGGGGGCCTACGAGCAGTACTTC. The V call is TRBV6-1, the J call TRBJ2-7, with 10 nucleotides matching TRBD1. J was trimmed by 2 bases and V by 6 bases; bases with no gene match: 1. Germline assignment: CDR1 MNHNS and CDR2 SASEGT. CDR3 length: 13 residues.

The rearrangement uses TRBV5-5 and TRBJ2-2, with 8 positions matching TRBD1. CDR3 size: 15 residues. Trimming took 4 bases from V and 5 from J; bases not matched to a gene: 7. Germline V gene lookup returns CDR1 SGHKS and CDR2 YYEKEE (reference sequence). As DNA, the CDR3 is TGTGCCAGCAGCACTGGGGACAGGCGAACCGGGGAGCTGTTTTTT. Translating it yields CASSTGDRRTGELFF.

This chain connects TRBV30 to TRBJ2-7, with unresolved D. Germline assignment: CDR1 GTSNPN and CDR2 SVGIG (reference sequence). Trimming left V 1 base short and J 3 bases short, with 10 bases between. This CDR3 has 13 residues. The CDR3: CAWSEGRYYEQYF. CDR3 coding DNA: TGTGCCTGGAGTGAGGGCAGGTACTACGAGCAGTACTTC.

J is TRBJ2-2 and V is TRBV4-2, with 9 bases fitting TRBD2. The trim removed 4 bases at V and 10 bases at J, leaving 16 bases unmatched. Germline V gene sequence: CDR1 LGHNA, CDR2 YNFKEQ. This CDR3 region has 17 residues. CDR3 nucleotide sequence: TGTGCCAGCAGCCTAAGTCCTAGCGGGACTCCTGGGGAGGAGCTGTTTTTT. As protein: CASSLSPSGTPGEELFF.

The rearrangement links TRBV5-6 to TRBJ2-5; possibly TRBD2 for D (5 bases). Trimming shortened V by 0 bases and J by 7 bases, and 10 bases separated the two germline ends. The CDR3 totals 13 residues. Per the germline V gene, CDR1 is SGHDT and CDR2 is YYEEEE. Here the CDR3 DNA reads TGTGCCAGCAGCTTGGTTTCTAGCTCGACCCAGTACTTC. It yields the protein CASSLVSSSTQYF.

V gene TRBV5-4 combines with J gene TRBJ2-6; D perhaps matches TRBD1 (6 bases). The CDR3 has 15 residues. Germline V gene data show CDR1 as SGHNT and CDR2 as YYREEE (reference sequence). V was shortened by 2 bases and J by 0 bases, with 6 bases between the two germline ends. CDR3 sequence: CASSFRGSGANVLTF. The CDR3 nucleotides are TGTGCCAGCAGCTTCAGGGGCTCTGGGGCCAACGTCCTGACTTTC.

J is TRBJ1-5 and V is TRBV6-5, with 7 bases that match TRBD1. This CDR3 is 15 amino acids long. Germline CDR1 is MNHEY and CDR2 is SVGAGI. Unmatched junction bases numbered 4, after V lost 2 bases and J lost 3 bases. CDR3 in amino acids: CASSYRGQANQPQHF. In DNA form, the CDR3 reads TGTGCCAGCAGTTACAGGGGGCAGGCCAATCAGCCCCAGCATTTT.

The chain recombines TRBV30 with TRBJ1-3; D not resolved. CDR1 is GTSNPN and CDR2 is SVGIG in the germline V gene (reference sequence). V shed 5 bases and J shed 4 bases, with 12 bases lying between them. This CDR3 contains 13 residues. The CDR3 reads CAWDNGGGNTIYF. The CDR3 nucleotides are TGTGCCTGGGATAATGGTGGGGGAAACACCATATATTTT.

This clone was detected only once. J is TRBJ2-1 and V is TRBV6-4; possibly TRBD2 for D (5 bases). V lost 4 bases and J lost 4, with 14 bases in between. This CDR3 comprises 15 residues. From germline, CDR1 is MRHNA and CDR2 SNTAGT. In nucleotides, the CDR3 is TGTGCCAGCAGTGTTGGAGGTTCGGCTTACAATGAGCAGTTCTTC. Its translation is CASSVGGSAYNEQFF.

The chain is built from TRBV9 and TRBJ2-1; D not certain. Trimming cost V 2 bases and J 0 bases, with 6 bases left between them. The CDR3 length is 14 residues. Germline V gives CDR1 SGDLS, CDR2 YYNGEE. Here the CDR3 reads CASSVGYSYNEQFF. The CDR3 DNA reads TGTGCCAGCAGCGTCGGGTACTCCTACAATGAGCAGTTCTTC.

The CDR3 coding sequence is TGCGCCAGCAGCCACTCTCTGGGCGGGAGATCTTACGAGCAGTACTTC. This sequence encodes CASSHSLGGRSYEQYF. The gene calls are TRBV4-1 and TRBJ2-7; 7 bases match TRBD2. Germline V lookup: CDR1 MGHRA, CDR2 YSYEKL. The ends lost 3 bases at V and 4 bases at J; junction bases unmatched: 12. The CDR3 runs to 16 residues.

The chain employs TRBV19 and TRBJ1-1; maybe TRBD1 (5 bases). The V end was cut by 8 bases, the J end by 0 bases, with 16 bases between. The CDR3 extends over 15 amino acids. The germline gives CDR1 LNHDA, CDR2 SQIVND (reference sequence). The CDR3 protein is CASSKGAAMNTEAFF. In nucleotides, the CDR3 is TGTGCCAGTTCTAAAGGGGCAGCCATGAACACTGAAGCTTTCTTT.